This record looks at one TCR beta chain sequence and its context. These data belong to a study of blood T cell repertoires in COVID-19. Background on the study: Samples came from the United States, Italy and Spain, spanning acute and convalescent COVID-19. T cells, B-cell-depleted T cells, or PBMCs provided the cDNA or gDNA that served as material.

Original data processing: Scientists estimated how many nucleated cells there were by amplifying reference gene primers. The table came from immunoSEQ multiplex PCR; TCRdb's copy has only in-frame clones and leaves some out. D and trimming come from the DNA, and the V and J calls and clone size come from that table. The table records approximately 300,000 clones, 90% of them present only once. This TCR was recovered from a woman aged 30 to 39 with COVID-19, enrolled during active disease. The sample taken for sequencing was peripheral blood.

Here the CDR3 DNA reads TGTGCCAGCAGCCCAAGTGACCCTGGAGCACCCCTCCACTTT. Its translation is CASSPSDPGAPLHF. The V gene is TRBV6-5, the J gene TRBJ1-6; D is ambiguous. This CDR3 is 14 amino acids long. V was cut by 6 bases and J by 11 bases, with 17 bases left in between. Germline V gives CDR1 MNHEY, CDR2 SVGAGI.